These 21 T cell receptor beta chains share one sample of origin, sequenced in a study of blood T cell repertoires in COVID-19. Produced via immunoSEQ multiplex PCR; TCRdb's table is partial and in-frame only. The sample contains almost 200,000 clones, 86% of which appear only once. The sample was peripheral blood. The receptors here all came from a woman aged 70-85 years with acute or convalescent COVID-19.

The genes are TRBV5-8 and TRBJ2-1; a possible D gene is TRBD1 (5 bases). The germline V gene encodes CDR1 SGHTS and CDR2 YDEGEE. Trimming shortened V by 0 bases and J by 13 bases, and 14 bases separated the two germline ends. The CDR3 runs to 13 residues. The CDR3 DNA follows: TGTGCCAGCAGCTTGGGAGAGCAGGGTACCCAGTTCTTC. It encodes CASSLGEQGTQFF.

CDR3 sequence: CASSYREQNIQYF. The DNA of the CDR3 is TGTGCCAGCAGTTATCGAGAACAAAACATTCAGTACTTC. The chain joins TRBV12-3 or TRBV12-4 to TRBJ2-4; D uncertain. V was cut by 4 bases and J by 5 bases, with 9 bases left in between. This CDR3 region has 13 residues.

This rearrangement joins TRBV27 to TRBJ2-7, with D maybe TRBD2 (6 bases). The germline V and J ends were trimmed by 4 bases and 1 base, with 14 bases remaining between them. Germline V gene data show CDR1 as MNHEY and CDR2 as SMNVEV (reference sequence). The CDR3 loop spans 15 amino acids. The CDR3 nucleotides read TGTGCCAGCAGTTATGGAGCGGGCAGTTCCTACGAGCAGTACTTC. This translates into CASSYGAGSSYEQYF.

The chain combines TRBV2 with TRBJ2-3; 10 nucleotides align to TRBD2. CDR1 is SNHLY and CDR2 is FYNNEI in the germline V gene. J gave up 2 bases and V 4 bases, and 9 bases lay outside the gene matches. The CDR3 sequence is 17 residues long. The CDR3 region is CASSAPIAGGYTDTQYF. In nucleotides, the CDR3 is TGTGCCAGCAGTGCCCCGATAGCGGGGGGCTACACAGATACGCAGTATTTT.

The chain uses TRBV2 and TRBJ1-4; D remains unclear. V was pared by 6 bases and J by 8 bases, with 16 bases between. The CDR3 spans 14 residues. The germline CDR1 and CDR2 sequences are SNHLY and FYNNEI. CDR3 loop: CASSQERVGEKLFF. The CDR3, as DNA: TGTGCCAGCAGCCAAGAGAGGGTTGGCGAAAAACTGTTTTTT.

This clone was observed a single time. The germline gene is not matched at one end of the junction; a read error may be the cause. This rearrangement joins TRBV27 to TRBJ2-7, with D possibly being TRBD1 (5 bases). The CDR3 covers 14 residues. The germline CDR1 and CDR2 sequences are MNHEY and SMNVEV (reference sequence). The CDR3 is CASRLSQVSYEQYF. The CDR3 nucleotides read TGTGCCAGCAGGTTATCACAGGTCTCCTACGAGCAGTACTTC.

This chain links TRBV5-4 with TRBJ2-5, with a tentative D call TRBD1 (5 bases). This CDR3 comprises 15 residues. V dropped 0 bases and J dropped 5 bases, with 14 bases sitting between them. Germline CDR1 is SGHNT and CDR2 is YYREEE (reference sequence). CDR3 DNA sequence: TGTGCCAGCAGCTTGGAGGGCAGGGTAAGGGAGACCCAGTACTTC. This sequence encodes CASSLEGRVRETQYF.

The V gene is TRBV5-4, the J gene TRBJ2-5; D is possibly TRBD1 (5 bases). The CDR3 spans 16 residues. Per germline, CDR1 SGHNT and CDR2 YYREEE (reference sequence). Trimming cost V 3 bases and J 3 bases, with 18 bases left between them. CDR3: CASSSPKGASEETQYF. DNA for the CDR3: TGTGCCAGCAGCTCGCCTAAAGGGGCGTCGGAAGAGACCCAGTACTTC.

The V gene is TRBV29-1, the J gene TRBJ1-2; tentatively, D is TRBD1 (5 bases). Germline V gene data show CDR1 as SQVTM and CDR2 as ANQGSEA. This CDR3 spans 12 amino acids. V dropped 6 bases and J dropped 8 bases, with 16 bases sitting between them. The CDR3 nucleotides read TGCAGCGTGGGGCTGGGGGGTTACGGCTACACCTTC. Amino acids: CSVGLGGYGYTF.

V and J are TRBV11-3 and TRBJ1-6; D gene uncertain. The CDR3 contains 13 residues. Germline CDR1 reads SGHNT; CDR2 reads YENEEA. V was shortened by 0 bases and J by 9 bases, with 6 bases between the two germline ends. DNA for the CDR3: TGTGCCAGCAGCTTAGACCGGGTTTCACCCCTCCACTTT. It codes for CASSLDRVSPLHF. Full variable domain (outside the CDR3, taken from reference TRBV11-3 and TRBJ1-6): EAGVVQSPRYKIIEKKQPVAFWCNPISGHNTLYWYLQNLGQGPELLIRYENEEAVDDSQLPKDRFSAERLKGVDSTLKIQPAELGDSAVYLCASSLDRVSPLHFGNGTRLTVT.

This sequence joins TRBV25-1 and TRBJ1-2; 8 bases fit TRBD1. Losses at the gene ends were 7 bases for V and 8 bases for J; bases not matched to a gene: 9. Germline CDR1 and CDR2: MGHDK and SYGVNS. The length of the CDR3 is 13 residues. The CDR3 protein is CASNTGGREGYTF. CDR3 bases: TGTGCCAGCAACACAGGGGGGAGAGAGGGCTACACCTTC.

The chain has TRBV10-3 and TRBJ2-1; TRBD2 matches at 8 bases. CDR1 and CDR2 (germline): ENHRY, SYGVKD. V shed 10 bases and J 8 bases; nucleotides not matched to a gene: 13. The CDR3 has 14 amino acids. The CDR3 DNA reads as TGTGCCACCCAACCGGGACTAGGAGGCCATGAGCAGTTCTTC. Its protein is CATQPGLGGHEQFF.

Details on this clone: Other nucleotide sequences in the sample specify the same CDR3. This chain joins TRBV5-1 and TRBJ1-1; D is unclear. Germline V gene lookup returns CDR1 SGHRS and CDR2 YFSETQ. The CDR3 is 12 residues long. V lost 0 bases, J lost 6 bases, and 6 bases lay in between. This CDR3 reads CASSLGRSEAFF. CDR3 bases: TGCGCCAGCAGCTTGGGGAGGTCTGAAGCTTTCTTT.

This clone was counted a single time. The chain has TRBV5-4 and TRBJ2-7; possible D gene TRBD1, 7 bases. From germline, CDR1 is SGHNT and CDR2 YYREEE (reference sequence). The ends were cut back, 5 bases at V and 0 bases at J, with 12 bases in the middle. This CDR3 contains 14 residues. CDR3 in DNA: TGTGCCAGCAGGCGGGACAGACTCTCCTACGAGCAGTACTTC. Its protein product is CASRRDRLSYEQYF.

CDR3 region: CASGTGSPFTGELFF. CDR3 nucleotides: TGTGCCAGCGGAACCGGGTCACCCTTCACCGGGGAGCTGTTTTTT. The chain recombines TRBV9 with TRBJ2-2; no clear D gene. CDR1 SGDLS and CDR2 YYNGEE come from the germline V gene. Deletions cut 7 bases from V and 4 bases from J, with 17 bases between. The CDR3 has 15 residues.

The V gene is TRBV5-4, the J gene TRBJ2-2; the match to TRBD2 covers 8 bases. Trimming cost V 6 bases and J 7 bases; bases outside gene matches: 17. Germline CDR1 and CDR2: SGHNT and YYREEE (reference sequence). The CDR3 is made up of 17 amino acids. The CDR3 DNA sequence: TGTGCCAGCAAGGGTAGCGGGAAAGCTGGAGGAGGCGGGGAGCTGTTTTTT. Its translation is CASKGSGKAGGGGELFF.

This chain links TRBV4-2 with TRBJ1-2; 10 bases match TRBD1. J was trimmed by 0 bases and V by 4 bases; bases with no gene match: 11. From germline, CDR1 is LGHNA and CDR2 YNFKEQ. This CDR3 region has 18 residues. CDR3 in amino acids: CASSPGGTGDVANYGYTF. In nucleotides, the CDR3 is TGTGCCAGCAGCCCAGGGGGGACAGGGGATGTAGCTAACTATGGCTACACCTTC.

This chain joins TRBV6-2 or TRBV6-3 and TRBJ1-2, with 9 bases aligning to TRBD1. This CDR3 has 13 residues. Per the germline V gene, CDR1 is MNHEY and CDR2 is SVGEGT. The ends lost 6 bases at V and 7 bases at J; junction bases unmatched: 6. The CDR3: CASSTGGLGGYTF. For the CDR3, the DNA is TGTGCCAGCAGCACAGGGGGCCTCGGTGGCTACACCTTC.

The J gene is TRBJ2-2, the V gene TRBV6-5; TRBD1 aligns across 8 bases. Per the germline V gene, CDR1 is MNHEY and CDR2 is SVGAGI. This CDR3 spans 15 amino acids. The junction had 5 bases not matched to a gene; V was cut back by 4 bases and J by 4 bases. CDR3 sequence reads: CASSSQGAVTGELFF. DNA for the CDR3: TGTGCCAGCAGTTCCCAGGGGGCGGTCACCGGGGAGCTGTTTTTT.

J is TRBJ1-2 and V is TRBV6-5, with a tentative D call TRBD1 (6 bases). Germline CDR1 MNHEY, CDR2 SVGAGI. The CDR3 loop spans 13 amino acids. V was trimmed by 0 bases and J by 7 bases, leaving 9 bases between them. The CDR3 nucleotides are TGTGCCAGCAGTTACTCGAACAGGGTTGGCTACACCTTC. Amino acid sequence: CASSYSNRVGYTF.

The J gene is TRBJ1-1, the V gene TRBV5-1; TRBD1 aligns across 11 bases. Germline CDR1 and CDR2: SGHRS and YFSETQ. This CDR3 comprises 15 residues. The V and J ends lost 3 bases and 6 bases, in that order; junction bases with no gene match: 7. CDR3: CASSSRDRGNAEAFF. In nucleotides, the CDR3 is TGCGCCAGCAGCTCCCGGGACAGGGGGAATGCTGAAGCTTTCTTT.